Listed here are 17 T cell receptor beta chains from one sample, sequenced in a study of cytomegalovirus exposure and HLA in healthy donors. This PCR relied on a set of 60 Vbeta primers and 13 Jbeta primers. Assay: immunoSEQ multiplex PCR; the TCRdb copy retains only in-frame clones and omits some. The table shows 150,000 to 200,000 clones, with around 85% occurring only once. The sequenced sample consisted of PBMCs. The receptors derive from a man in his fifties in good health and CMV-seropositive.

The V call is TRBV28, the J call TRBJ2-3, with no clear D. V was shortened by 6 bases and J by 2 bases, with 12 bases between the two germline ends. The CDR3 is made up of 14 amino acids. CDR1 and CDR2 from the germline V gene are MDHEN and SYDVKM. The CDR3 nucleotides are TGTGCCAGCAGGAGCGCAGTACTCACAGATACGCAGTATTTT. This translates into CASRSAVLTDTQYF.

The V call is TRBV7-9, the J call TRBJ2-5; 11 nucleotides align to TRBD1. V shed 5 bases, J shed 2 bases, and the junction held 4 bases outside the gene matches. The CDR3 loop spans 15 amino acids. Germline-derived CDR1 and CDR2 are SEHNR and FQNEAQ (reference sequence). DNA for the CDR3: TGTGCCAGCAGCGAAGGGACAGGGGGTCAAGAGACCCAGTACTTC. Its protein is CASSEGTGGQETQYF.

In its sample, this clone was seen once. The chain carries TRBV7-3 and TRBJ2-1; 10 nucleotides agree with TRBD1. Germline values: CDR1 SGHTA, CDR2 FQGTGA. The CDR3 length is 15 residues. Losses at the gene ends were 3 bases for V and 4 bases for J; bases not matched to a gene: 3. CDR3 nucleotides: TGTGCCAGCAGCTTGGACAGGGGGGCATACAATGAGCAGTTCTTC. This sequence encodes CASSLDRGAYNEQFF. Looking up the rest from reference TRBV7-3 and TRBJ2-1 gives the full variable domain: GAGVSQTPSNKVTEKGKYVELRCDPISGHTALYWYRQSLGQGPEFLIYFQGTGAADDSGLPNDRFFAVRPEGSVSTLKIQRTERGDSAVYLCASSLDRGAYNEQFFGPGTRLTVL.

This clone was counted between two and nine times. The rearrangement joins TRBV5-4 to TRBJ1-1, with TRBD1 matching over 7 bases. The ends lost 5 bases at V and 0 bases at J; junction bases unmatched: 7. The CDR3 length is 15 residues. Germline V lookup: CDR1 SGHNT, CDR2 YYREEE (reference sequence). In DNA, the CDR3 is TGTGCCAGCAGGTTTGGAGGGGGCATGAACACTGAAGCTTTCTTT. This encodes CASRFGGGMNTEAFF.

The sample holds one count of this clone. The rearrangement uses TRBV6-1 and TRBJ2-7; 7 bases agree with TRBD2. CDR1 and CDR2 (germline): MNHNS, SASEGT. The length of the CDR3 is 14 residues. V gave up 4 bases and J gave up 3 bases; unmatched junction bases: 6. Here the CDR3 DNA reads TGTGCCAGCAGTGGGGGACTATCCTACTACGAGCAGTACTTC. Its translation is CASSGGLSYYEQYF.

This chain links TRBV10-3 with TRBJ2-4; D uncertain. The germline V gene encodes CDR1 ENHRY and CDR2 SYGVKD. This CDR3 contains 12 residues. Trimming left V 0 bases short and J 5 bases short, with 2 bases between. CDR3 bases: TGTGCCATCAGTGAGTCCGAAAACATTCAGTACTTC. The encoded protein is CAISESENIQYF.

The rearrangement links TRBV7-9 to TRBJ1-2; D gene uncertain. The CDR3 covers 15 residues. V was shortened by 2 bases and J by 4 bases, with 14 bases between the two germline ends. Germline lookup yields CDR1 SEHNR and CDR2 FQNEAQ (reference sequence). As DNA, the CDR3 is TGTGCCAGCAGCTTAAAAGGGCCTGAGGGCTATGGCTACACCTTC. Translated, it gives CASSLKGPEGYGYTF.

This clone was found a few times. The V call is TRBV10-1, the J call TRBJ2-7, with D hard to call. Germline CDR1 is WNHNN and CDR2 is SYGVQD (reference sequence). CDR3 length equals 10 residues. V was cut by 8 bases and J by 2 bases, with 4 bases left in between. The CDR3 here is CASVTYEQYF. CDR3 DNA sequence: TGCGCCAGCGTCACCTACGAGCAGTACTTC.

V is TRBV7-8 and J is TRBJ1-2; 8 bases are shared with TRBD1. The CDR3 spans 17 residues. V lost 0 bases to trimming and J lost 4 bases; unmatched junction nucleotides: 10. The V gene's germline CDR1 is SGHVS and CDR2 FQNEAQ. The DNA of the CDR3 is TGTGCCAGCAGCTTAGCGAGGTTCGGAGACAGGGGCTATGGCTACACCTTC. Amino acids: CASSLARFGDRGYGYTF.

This sequence joins TRBV5-1 and TRBJ2-7, with a weak D call TRBD2 (6 bases). This CDR3 has 14 residues. Germline V gene sequence: CDR1 SGHRS, CDR2 YFSETQ. The V gene lost 5 bases and the J gene lost 0 bases, with 12 bases spanning the gap. The CDR3 nucleotides read TGCGCCAGCAGTGAGGGGAGGAGCTCCTACGAGCAGTACTTC. The encoded protein is CASSEGRSSYEQYF.

CDR3 in amino acids: CASSLLTANTEAFF. The CDR3 DNA is TGTGCCAGCAGCCTCCTGACAGCCAACACTGAAGCTTTCTTT. The V call is TRBV2, the J call TRBJ1-1; D perhaps matches TRBD1 (5 bases). Germline values: CDR1 SNHLY, CDR2 FYNNEI. This CDR3 has 14 residues. Trimming took off 6 bases at V and 2 bases at J, with 13 bases between the two ends.

The chain is built from TRBV5-6 and TRBJ1-2; 7 positions agree with TRBD1. Germline loops: CDR1 SGHDT, CDR2 YYEEEE. J gave up 7 bases and V 2 bases, and 17 bases lay outside the gene matches. The CDR3 sequence is 17 residues long. The CDR3 coding sequence is TGTGCCAGCAGCTTAAACCCCCCTTACGACAGGGTTGGTGGCTACACCTTC. This translates into CASSLNPPYDRVGGYTF.

The chain recombines TRBV28 with TRBJ1-4; 7 nucleotides match TRBD1. After removal of 4 bases from V and 5 bases from J, the junction contained 4 bases not matched to a gene. CDR1 and CDR2 from the germline V gene are MDHEN and SYDVKM. There are 14 residues in the CDR3. CDR3 sequence: CASSSPGQNEKLFF. In DNA, the CDR3 is TGTGCCAGCAGTTCCCCGGGACAGAATGAAAAACTGTTTTTT.

V and J are TRBV7-8 and TRBJ2-5; D possibly corresponds to TRBD2 (7 bases). Trimming left V 5 bases short and J 5 bases short, with 21 bases between. CDR1 is SGHVS, CDR2 FQNEAQ, per germline. This CDR3 comprises 16 residues. CDR3 DNA sequence: TGTGCCAGCAGCCTCCCAGCCGGAGGGGGAGGGGAGACCCAGTACTTC. Protein sequence: CASSLPAGGGGETQYF.

The rearrangement uses TRBV6-1 and TRBJ1-5, with D possibly being TRBD1 (5 bases). This CDR3 has 15 residues. Trimming cost V 2 bases and J 4 bases, with 12 bases left between them. Germline assignment: CDR1 MNHNS and CDR2 SASEGT. The CDR3 spells CASSEPYQGNQPQHF. The CDR3 region has the DNA TGTGCCAGCAGTGAACCATATCAGGGAAATCAGCCCCAGCATTTT.

This chain links TRBV18 with TRBJ1-1; D is unclear. Trimming removed 3 bases from V and 4 bases from J, with 9 bases in between. Germline loops: CDR1 KGHSH, CDR2 LQKENI. This CDR3 region has 13 residues. The chain's CDR3 is CASSPLEGTEAFF. Here the CDR3 DNA reads TGTGCCAGCTCACCTTTAGAGGGCACTGAAGCTTTCTTT.

The rearrangement uses TRBV11-3 and TRBJ1-1, with a tentative D call TRBD1 (5 bases). The V gene's germline CDR1 is SGHNT and CDR2 YENEEA. This CDR3 region has 13 residues. V was shortened by 1 base and J by 5 bases, with 8 bases between the two germline ends. The CDR3 spells CASSLVGETEAFF. The CDR3 nucleotides are TGTGCCAGCAGCTTAGTAGGGGAAACTGAAGCTTTCTTT.